This is a list of T cell receptor beta chains from one sample in a study of OX40 agonist ivuxolimab in advanced cancers. Here immunoSEQ multiplex PCR was the method, and the copy in TCRdb shows in-frame clones only, minus some. The sample includes tens of thousands of clones, just under 85% seen only once; the top ten take around 2%. The sequences come from CD4+ or CD8+ T cells sorted from blood, collected in a trial of the OX40 agonist ivuxolimab. The receptor source for this set is an adult with an advanced solid tumor such as melanoma, head and neck, liver or kidney cancer. The CDR3 runs from the conserved cysteine through the conserved F or W. The D gene is left open where the match is weak. Size values are once, few and many counts, or a class for expanded clones, and some rows have none.

d_gene	abundance	j_gene	v_gene	CDR3nt	CDR3aa
.	.	TRBJ2-1	TRBV7-2	TGTGCCAGCAGCTCCTGGAAGAGCTCCTACAATGAGCAGTTCTTC	CASSSWKSSYNEQFF
.	.	TRBJ1-5	TRBV2	TGTGCCAGCAATGTACAGGGTAGGCAGCCCCAGCATTTT	CASNVQGRQPQHF
TRBD1	.	TRBJ1-1	TRBV7-6	TGTGCCAGCAGCTTAGTAGGGTTCCAGGGGGCGAACACTGAAGCTTTCTTT	CASSLVGFQGANTEAFF
TRBD1	.	TRBJ2-2	TRBV30	TGTGCCTGGGGCGCCCTCGCAACAGGGGCGACCGGGGAGCTGTTTTTT	CAWGALATGATGELFF
TRBD2	.	TRBJ2-5	TRBV11-3	TGTGCCAGCAGCAAGAGTCCCGGGGGGGAGACCCAGTACTTC	CASSKSPGGETQYF
.	.	TRBJ2-1	TRBV2	TGTGCCAGCACCGGTCAGTGGGGTAATGAGCAGTTCTTC	CASTGQWGNEQFF
.	.	TRBJ2-2	TRBV9	TGTGCCAGCATGGCGGGCTTGAACACCGGGGAGCTGTTTTTT	CASMAGLNTGELFF
TRBD1	.	TRBJ2-7	TRBV4-2	TGTGCCAGCAGCCGGGACAGGGTGGCCTACGAGCAGTACTTC	CASSRDRVAYEQYF
TRBD1	.	TRBJ1-4	TRBV7-2	TGTGCCAGCGGCTTAGGAGACAGGGAGTGGGAAAAACTGTTTTTT	CASGLGDREWEKLFF
TRBD2	.	TRBJ2-7	TRBV29-1	TGCAGCGTAACACGCGGGGGGCAGCGTGAGCAGTACTTC	CSVTRGGQREQYF
.	.	TRBJ1-1	TRBV11-1	TGTGCCAGCAGCTTGACGCAGAGAATGAACACTGAAGCTTTCTTT	CASSLTQRMNTEAFF
.	.	TRBJ1-1	TRBV5-1	TGCGCCAGCAGCTTGGAACACACTGAAGCTTTCTTT	CASSLEHTEAFF
.	.	TRBJ1-1	TRBV28	TGTGCCAGCAGTCTAAACCTCAGGGGATGGACTGAAGCTTTCTTT	CASSLNLRGWTEAFF
.	.	TRBJ1-1	TRBV5-1	TGCGCCAGCAGCTTGGCCATCGGGACTGAAGCTTTCTTT	CASSLAIGTEAFF
.	.	TRBJ2-5	TRBV5-4	TGTGCCAGCAGCTTGGGGACAGGGAGGGAAGAGACCCAGTACTTC	CASSLGTGREETQYF
.	.	TRBJ2-1	TRBV7-8	TGTGCCAGCAGCTTAGTGGGCGGGAACTCCTACAATGAGCAGTTCTTC	CASSLVGGNSYNEQFF
.	.	TRBJ1-1	TRBV5-4	TGTGCCAGCAGCAAGGGGTGGGGGACTGAAGCTTTCTTT	CASSKGWGTEAFF
TRBD2	.	TRBJ2-1	TRBV9	TGTGCCAGCAGCGTAGCTCAGGCGGGAGGGGAGTTCTTC	CASSVAQAGGEFF
.	.	TRBJ2-6	TRBV5-1	TGCGCCAGCAGCTTGGGATCAGGGGCTGGGGCCAACGTCCTGACTTTC	CASSLGSGAGANVLTF
.	.	TRBJ2-7	TRBV6-6	TGTGCCAGCAGTTACTCGGTCGGGACACGACCCTACGAGCAGTACTTC	CASSYSVGTRPYEQYF
TRBD1	.	TRBJ2-6	TRBV5-4	TGTGCCAGCAGCGGACAGGGGGCAGGTGGGGCCAACGTCCTGACTTTC	CASSGQGAGGANVLTF
.	.	TRBJ2-2	TRBV27	TGTGCCAGCAGTTCCCGCCCGGGCCAAAACACCGGGGAGCTGTTTTTT	CASSSRPGQNTGELFF
.	few	TRBJ2-2	TRBV10-3	TGTGCCATCAGTGGGCAGGGGAGGGACACCGGGGAGCTGTTTTTT	CAISGQGRDTGELFF
.	.	TRBJ2-2	TRBV2	TGTGCCAGCAGTGAAGGGGAGACCGGGGAGCTGTTTTTT	CASSEGETGELFF
.	once	TRBJ2-1	TRBV5-1	TGCGCCAGCAGACGCCGCGGGATCTACAATGAGCAGTTCTTC	CASRRRGIYNEQFF
TRBD1	.	TRBJ1-2	TRBV18	TGTGCCAGCTCGCTGGACAGGAATTTTGGCTACACCTTC	CASSLDRNFGYTF
.	once	TRBJ2-1	TRBV27	TGTGCCAGCAGTTTGGGAGGTTTCTCCTACAATGAGCAGTTCTTC	CASSLGGFSYNEQFF
.	.	TRBJ2-7	TRBV28	TGTGCCAGCAGTTTAACCAGTGGAGGGGCCACCTACGAGCAGTACTTC	CASSLTSGGATYEQYF
.	.	TRBJ1-5	TRBV29-1	TGCAGCGTTGCGAAGGGGGGCCCAAATCAGCCCCAGCATTTT	CSVAKGGPNQPQHF
TRBD1	.	TRBJ2-2	TRBV7-3	TGTGCCAGCAGCGGGACAGCCAACGCCGGGGAGCTGTTTTTT	CASSGTANAGELFF
.	.	TRBJ1-1	TRBV18	TGTGCCAGCTCACCGGCAGGAGGCACGACGGGGACTGAAGCTTTCTTT	CASSPAGGTTGTEAFF
.	once	TRBJ2-5	TRBV6-1	TGTGCCAGCACGTCTATTACGGGAGCTCAAGAGACCCAGTACTTC	CASTSITGAQETQYF
.	few	TRBJ2-5	TRBV4-1	TGCGCCAGCAGCCAAGATCGGCACGCTGGGCAAGAGACCCAGTACTTC	CASSQDRHAGQETQYF